Below, 8 T cell receptor beta chains from the same sample are listed, as sequenced in a study of CD4+ T cells in melanoma. TCRdb's table, derived via immunoSEQ multiplex PCR, lists solely in-frame clones and lacks some. The sample lists 110,000 to 150,000 clones, 80% to 95% seen once, with 1.5% in the top ten. The receptors stem from a human donor with melanoma.

This clone was seen a handful of times. CDR3 in DNA: TGTGCCAGCTCACCACCAACGAGGGTACTGGGCACTGAAGCTTTCTTT. This sequence encodes CASSPPTRVLGTEAFF. V gene TRBV18 combines with J gene TRBJ1-1; D unclear. CDR1 and CDR2 from the germline V gene are KGHSH and LQKENI. The CDR3 sequence is 16 residues long. Trimming removed 0 bases from V and 4 bases from J, with 15 bases in between. The full variable domain, with the rest looked up from reference TRBV18 and TRBJ1-1, is NAGVMQNPRHLVRRRGQEARLRCSPMKGHSHVYWYRQLPEEGLKFMVYLQKENIIDESGMPKERFSAEFPKEGPSILRIQQVVRGDSAAYFCASSPPTRVLGTEAFFGQGTRLTVV.

CDR3 amino acids: CSVAGTGQETQYF. The CDR3 DNA sequence: TGCAGCGTTGCAGGGACAGGCCAAGAGACCCAGTACTTC. The chain recombines TRBV29-1 with TRBJ2-5, with 8 bases aligning to TRBD1. Germline V gene sequence: CDR1 SQVTM, CDR2 ANQGSEA. The J segment lost 1 base and the V segment lost 4 bases, leaving 2 bases of the junction unmatched. The CDR3 has 13 amino acids.

V and J are TRBV6-5 and TRBJ1-3; 7 positions match TRBD1. Trimming at V came to 0 bases and at J to 0 bases, leaving 2 bases not matched to a gene. CDR1 is MNHEY and CDR2 is SVGAGI in the germline V gene. The CDR3 has 16 residues. The CDR3 sequence: CASSYSGQHSGNTIYF. The CDR3 DNA follows: TGTGCCAGCAGTTACTCGGGACAGCACTCTGGAAACACCATATATTTT.

This rearrangement joins TRBV7-8 to TRBJ1-6; D is perhaps TRBD1 (5 bases). Germline CDR1 and CDR2: SGHVS and FQNEAQ. The CDR3 contains 16 residues. Trimming took 5 bases from V and 9 from J, leaving 20 bases between them. The CDR3 sequence is CASSPASGTTSSPLHF. For the CDR3, the DNA is TGTGCCAGCAGCCCCGCCTCCGGGACGACGAGTTCACCCCTCCACTTT.

The CDR3 protein is CASSRPQGPGNTIYF. Here the CDR3 DNA reads TGTGCCAGCAGCCGTCCACAGGGGCCGGGAAACACCATATATTTT. The rearrangement uses TRBV7-9 and TRBJ1-3, with TRBD1 matching over 7 bases. Germline loops: CDR1 SEHNR, CDR2 FQNEAQ (reference sequence). The CDR3 totals 15 residues. V lost 5 bases, J lost 4 bases, and 8 bases stayed unmatched. Full variable domain (outside the CDR3, taken from reference TRBV7-9 and TRBJ1-3): DTGVSQNPRHKITKRGQNVTFRCDPISEHNRLYWYRQTLGQGPEFLTYFQNEAQLEKSRLLSDRFSAERPKGSFSTLEIQRTEQGDSAMYLCASSRPQGPGNTIYFGEGSWLTVV.

This chain uses TRBV12-5 with TRBJ2-7; 9 positions agree with TRBD1. V lost 9 bases, J lost 2 bases, and 14 bases stayed unmatched. Per germline, CDR1 LGHNT and CDR2 FRNRAP. CDR3 length: 16 residues. DNA of the CDR3: TGTGCTAGCTCACCTGGATGGACAGGGGTTACCTACGAGCAGTACTTC. As protein: CASSPGWTGVTYEQYF.

With regard to this clone: Distinct nucleotide sequences in the sample also encode this CDR3. The chain employs TRBV30 and TRBJ2-5; D remains ambiguous. Germline V gives CDR1 GTSNPN, CDR2 SVGIG (reference sequence). Trimming took 0 bases from V and 5 from J, leaving 4 bases between them. CDR3 size: 11 residues. Written as DNA, the CDR3 is TGTGCCTGGAGTGTACGGGAGACCCAGTACTTC. Encoded protein: CAWSVRETQYF. Drawing the rest from reference TRBV30 and TRBJ2-5, the complete variable domain is SQTIHQWPATLVQPVGSPLSLECTVEGTSNPNLYWYRQAAGRGLQLLFYSVGIGQISSEVPQNLSASRPQDRQFILSSKKLLLSDSGFYLCAWSVRETQYFGPGTRLLVL.

The chain carries TRBV7-9 and TRBJ1-1; D unclear. CDR3 length: 12 amino acids. Germline V gene sequence: CDR1 SEHNR, CDR2 FQNEAQ (reference sequence). Trimming shortened V by 6 bases and J by 7 bases, and 12 bases separated the two germline ends. The CDR3 DNA reads as TGTGCCAGCAGGGTACCAGAGGGTGAAGCTTTCTTT. Protein product: CASRVPEGEAFF.